This T cell receptor (beta chain) was sequenced in a study of blood T cell repertoires in COVID-19. Study-level information: The analysed material was cDNA or gDNA that came from T cells, B-cell-depleted T cells, or PBMCs.

V shed 5 bases and J 1 base; nucleotides not matched to a gene: 5. Per the germline V gene, CDR1 is SGHTA and CDR2 is FQGNSA. This CDR3 is built from 15 residues. Per the authors' pipeline: How many nucleated cells were present was estimated from reference gene primer amplification. Using immunoSEQ multiplex PCR, the repertoire was profiled, and TCRdb retains in-frame clones only, with some absent. V, J and clone size are those of that table, while D and trimming were read from the DNA. The repertoire holds about 160,000 clones, with roughly 84% as singletons. The sample taken for sequencing was peripheral blood. The sequence derives from a man in his forties with acute or convalescent COVID-19. V is TRBV7-2 and J is TRBJ1-1; 9 bases are shared with TRBD1. CDR3 sequence reads: CASSPGTGTNTEAFF. CDR3 sequence (DNA): TGTGCCAGCAGCCCCGGGACAGGGACGAACACTGAAGCTTTCTTT.